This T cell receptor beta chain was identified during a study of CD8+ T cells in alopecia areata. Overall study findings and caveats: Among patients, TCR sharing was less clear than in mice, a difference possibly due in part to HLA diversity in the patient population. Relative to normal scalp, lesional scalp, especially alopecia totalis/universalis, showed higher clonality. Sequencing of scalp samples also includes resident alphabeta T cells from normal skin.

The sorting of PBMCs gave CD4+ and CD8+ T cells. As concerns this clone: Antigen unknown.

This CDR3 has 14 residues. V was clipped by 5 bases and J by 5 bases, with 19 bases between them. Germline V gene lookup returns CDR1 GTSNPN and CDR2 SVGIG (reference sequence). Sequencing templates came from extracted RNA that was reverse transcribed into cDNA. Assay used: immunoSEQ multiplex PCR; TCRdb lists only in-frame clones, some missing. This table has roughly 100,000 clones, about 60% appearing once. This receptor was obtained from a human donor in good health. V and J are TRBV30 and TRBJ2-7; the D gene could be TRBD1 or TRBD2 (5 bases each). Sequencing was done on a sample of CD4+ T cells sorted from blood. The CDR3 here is CAWGNPGRRDEQYF. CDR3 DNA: TGTGCCTGGGGGAATCCGGGACGTCGGGACGAGCAGTACTTC. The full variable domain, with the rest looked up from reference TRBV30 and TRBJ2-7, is SQTIHQWPATLVQPVGSPLSLECTVEGTSNPNLYWYRQAAGRGLQLLFYSVGIGQISSEVPQNLSASRPQDRQFILSSKKLLLSDSGFYLCAWGNPGRRDEQYFGPGTRLTVT.